The clone carrying this TCR beta chain was picked up many times. What it binds is unknown. This record comes from a study of Graves' ophthalmopathy and Graves' hyperthyroidism. Findings of the study overall: This model predicted ophthalmopathy progression (sensitivity roughly 64%, specificity about 72%). Separation of ophthalmopathy from stable hyperthyroidism was achieved by a 13-signature model, at 85% to 90% sensitivity and approximately 84% specificity.

The CDR3 length is 12 residues. CDR1 is SEHNR and CDR2 is FQNEAQ in the germline V gene (reference sequence). Trimming left V 7 bases short and J 2 bases short, with 8 bases between. The study recruited hyperthyroidism patients aged 18 to 65 who were newly diagnosed, under 2 months' duration. The source of the PBMCs was roughly 10 ml of fresh peripheral blood. For repertoire sequencing, the TCR beta CDR3 regions were amplified from RNA transcripts. Following a first-round RT-PCR that used HTBI primers, a second-round multiplex PCR was carried out. TCRdb reprocessed the multiplex PCR reads via MiXCR and lists one record per CDR3 protein. This sample has 600,000 to 650,000 distinct CDR3 sequences, with about a fifth found just once.

This chain links TRBV7-9 with TRBJ1-2; D is unresolved. This sequence was found in a woman under 30 with stable Graves' hyperthyroidism. Some clones in this sample may be carry-over from other donors' samples. The specimen sequenced was peripheral blood. This CDR3 reads CASNRLNYGYTF. For the CDR3, the DNA is TGTGCCAGCAATAGGTTAAACTATGGCTACACCTTC.